This TCR beta chain emerged from a study of blood T cells in healthy people across ages. Extraction of total RNA produced a minimum of 5.5 micrograms from each sample. Germline CDR1 and CDR2: SGHDT and YYEEEE. V dropped 4 bases and J dropped 0 bases, with 13 bases sitting between them. The CDR3 loop spans 15 amino acids. Then a second PCR, running about 6 to 11 cycles, was carried out with a sample-barcoded 5' primer and a J-beta primer mix. From the 5' RACE reads, TCRdb called clonotypes with MiXCR, one entry per CDR3 protein. Of 980,000 or so distinct CDR3 sequences in the sample, under 50% were seen once.

This TCR was recovered from a man under 40 in good health. This chain connects TRBV5-6 to TRBJ1-2; no firm D call. The sequenced sample consisted of blood. This chain's CDR3 is CASSLPGQANYGYTF. As DNA, the CDR3 is TGTGCCAGCAGCCTCCCCGGGCAAGCTAACTATGGCTACACCTTC.